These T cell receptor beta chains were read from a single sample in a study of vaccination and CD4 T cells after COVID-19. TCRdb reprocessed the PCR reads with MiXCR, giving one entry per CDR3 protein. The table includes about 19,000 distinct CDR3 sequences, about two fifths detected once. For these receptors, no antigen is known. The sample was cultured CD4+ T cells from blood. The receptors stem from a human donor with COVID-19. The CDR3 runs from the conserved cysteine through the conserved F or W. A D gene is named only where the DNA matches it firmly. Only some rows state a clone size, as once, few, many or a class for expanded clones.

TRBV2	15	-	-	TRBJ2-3	CASSEQSGFPDTQYF	TGTGCCAGCAGTGAACAGAGCGGGTTCCCAGATACGCAGTATTTT
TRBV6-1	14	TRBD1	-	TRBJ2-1	CASRSRDRYNEQFF	TGTGCCAGCAGAAGCCGGGACAGATACAATGAGCAGTTCTTC
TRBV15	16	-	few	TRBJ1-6	CATSRDRSSYNSPLHF	TGTGCCACCAGCAGAGACAGGAGCTCCTATAATTCACCCCTCCACTTT
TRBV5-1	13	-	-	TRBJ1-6	CASSLEAGSPLHF	TGCGCCAGCAGCTTGGAGGCGGGCTCACCCCTCCACTTT
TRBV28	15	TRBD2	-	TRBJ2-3	CASRSGGQSTDTQYF	TGTGCCAGCAGAAGCGGGGGCCAAAGCACAGATACGCAGTATTTT
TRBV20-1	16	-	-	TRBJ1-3	CSALDGRGTPGHTIYF	TGCAGTGCTCTAGACGGGCGGGGGACGCCTGGGCACACCATATATTTT
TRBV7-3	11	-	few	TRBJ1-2	CARLDDYGYTF	TGTGCCAGATTGGACGACTATGGCTACACCTTC
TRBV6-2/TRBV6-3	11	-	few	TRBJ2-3	CASSTRDTQYF	TGTGCCAGCAGTACTCGTGATACGCAGTATTTT
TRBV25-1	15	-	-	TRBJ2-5	CASSEVGQYQETQYF	TGTGCCAGCAGTGAAGTCGGCCAGTACCAAGAGACCCAGTACTTC
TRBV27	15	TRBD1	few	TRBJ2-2	CASSLGDRGPGELFF	TGTGCCAGCAGTTTAGGGGACAGGGGGCCCGGGGAGCTGTTTTTT
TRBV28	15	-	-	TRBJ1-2	CASSLRDVRWVGYTF	TGTGCCAGCAGTCTTAGGGACGTCCGGTGGGTGGGCTACACCTTC
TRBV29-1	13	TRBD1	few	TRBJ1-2	CSADRESNYGYTF	TGCAGCGCTGACAGGGAATCTAACTATGGCTACACCTTC
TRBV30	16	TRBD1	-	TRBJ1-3	CAWSVPGQGLGNTIYF	TGTGCCTGGAGTGTACCCGGACAGGGGTTGGGAAACACCATATATTTT
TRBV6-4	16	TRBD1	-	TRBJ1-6	CASSEQPQGAGSPLHF	TGTGCCAGCAGTGAGCAACCTCAGGGGGCGGGTTCACCCCTCCACTTT
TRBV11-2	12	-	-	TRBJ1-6	CASSLDIQPLHF	TGTGCCAGCAGCTTAGACATTCAACCCCTCCACTTT
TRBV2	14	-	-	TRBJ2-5	CASRPGVGGETQYF	TGTGCCAGCAGACCCGGTGTAGGGGGAGAGACCCAGTACTTC
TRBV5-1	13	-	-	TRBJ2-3	CASSTTGKGAQYF	TGCGCCAGCAGCACTACAGGGAAAGGTGCGCAGTATTTT
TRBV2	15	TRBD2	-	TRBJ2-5	CASTWGSGVGETQYF	TGTGCCAGCACCTGGGGTAGCGGGGTAGGGGAGACCCAGTACTTC
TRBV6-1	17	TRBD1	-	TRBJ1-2	CASSLTFSGQGAGGYTF	TGTGCCAGCAGCCTCACATTTTCGGGACAGGGGGCGGGTGGCTACACCTTC
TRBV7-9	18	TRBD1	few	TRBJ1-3	CASSFPPDRGLSGNTIYF	TGTGCCAGCAGCTTCCCTCCTGACAGGGGACTAAGTGGAAACACCATATATTTT
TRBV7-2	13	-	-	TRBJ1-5	CASSTQGNQPQHF	TGTGCCAGCAGCACCCAGGGAAACCAGCCCCAGCATTTT
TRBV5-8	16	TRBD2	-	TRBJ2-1	CASSPPSGGYLTGQFF	TGTGCCAGCAGCCCTCCTAGCGGGGGGTACCTAACGGGGCAGTTCTTC
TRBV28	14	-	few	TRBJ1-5	CASNTGSGNQPQHF	TGTGCCAGCAACACTGGGTCGGGCAATCAGCCCCAGCATTTT
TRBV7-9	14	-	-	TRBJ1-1	CASRQLRGGTEAFF	TGTGCCAGCAGACAACTGAGGGGGGGTACTGAAGCTTTCTTT
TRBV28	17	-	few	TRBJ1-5	CASGSGTAINSNQPQHF	TGTGCCAGCGGATCCGGAACAGCCATCAATAGCAATCAGCCCCAGCATTTT
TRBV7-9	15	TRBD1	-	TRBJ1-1	CASSLAGQLNTEAFF	TGTGCCAGCAGCTTAGCGGGACAGCTGAACACTGAAGCTTTCTTT
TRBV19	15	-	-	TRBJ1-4	CASSTDITTNEKLFF	TGTGCCAGTAGTACTGACATAACAACTAATGAAAAACTGTTTTTT
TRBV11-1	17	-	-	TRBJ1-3	CASSQHPTEREGNTIYF	TGTGCCAGCAGCCAGCACCCGACAGAGAGAGAAGGAAACACCATATATTTT
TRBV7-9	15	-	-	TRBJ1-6	CASSPGGQINSPLHF	TGTGCCAGCAGCCCCGGGGGACAAATTAATTCACCCCTCCACTTT